What follows is one T cell receptor beta chain and its context. Its antigen is undetermined. Assay used: immunoSEQ multiplex PCR; TCRdb lists only in-frame clones, some missing. The sample consists of 7,500 to 9,500 clones, approximately 64% of them appearing once. The CDR3 consists of 16 residues. Trimming removed 6 bases from V and 0 bases from J; junction bases left unmatched: 9. Germline assignment: CDR1 MNHNY and CDR2 SVGAGI (reference sequence). The data are from a study of CD4+ T cells in melanoma. Findings of the study overall: Reportedly, melanoma neoantigen-specific CD4+ T cells showed varied differentiation states.

The chain uses TRBV6-6 and TRBJ1-1; TRBD1 aligns across 8 bases. The source of this sequence is a human donor with melanoma. Sequencing was performed on cells from a culture (not recorded whether cultured in vitro). CDR3 amino acids: CASSHQRTGLNTEAFF. CDR3 nucleotides: TGTGCCAGCAGCCATCAGAGGACAGGGTTGAACACTGAAGCTTTCTTT.